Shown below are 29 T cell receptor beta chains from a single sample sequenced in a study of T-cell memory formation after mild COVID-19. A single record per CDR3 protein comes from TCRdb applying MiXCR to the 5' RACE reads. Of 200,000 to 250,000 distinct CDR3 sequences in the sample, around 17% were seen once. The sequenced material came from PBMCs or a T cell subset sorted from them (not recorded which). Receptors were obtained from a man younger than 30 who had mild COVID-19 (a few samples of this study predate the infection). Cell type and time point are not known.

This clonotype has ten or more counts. The CDR3 region is CSARDSRGLKNIQYF. The DNA for the CDR3 is TGCAGTGCTAGAGATTCCAGGGGGCTGAAAAACATTCAGTACTTC. J is TRBJ2-4 and V is TRBV20-1; 8 bases are a match to TRBD1. V lost 0 bases and J lost 4; bases outside the gene matches: 5. CDR3 length equals 15 residues. In germline, CDR1 is DFQATT, CDR2 SNEGSKA (reference sequence).

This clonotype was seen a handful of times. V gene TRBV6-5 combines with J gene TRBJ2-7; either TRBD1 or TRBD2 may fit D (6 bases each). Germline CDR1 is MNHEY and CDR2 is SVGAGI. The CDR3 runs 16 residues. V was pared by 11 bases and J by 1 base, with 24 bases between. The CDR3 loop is CAGTRGRGEESYEQYF. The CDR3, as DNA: TGTGCCGGAACCCGCGGAAGGGGGGAGGAATCCTACGAGCAGTACTTC.

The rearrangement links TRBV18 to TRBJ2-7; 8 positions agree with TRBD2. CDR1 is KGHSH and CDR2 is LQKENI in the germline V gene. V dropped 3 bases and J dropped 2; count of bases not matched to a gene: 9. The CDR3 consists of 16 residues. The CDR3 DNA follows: TGTGCCAGCTCACCTAGTACGGGGGGGCAACCCTACGAGCAGTACTTC. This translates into CASSPSTGGQPYEQYF.

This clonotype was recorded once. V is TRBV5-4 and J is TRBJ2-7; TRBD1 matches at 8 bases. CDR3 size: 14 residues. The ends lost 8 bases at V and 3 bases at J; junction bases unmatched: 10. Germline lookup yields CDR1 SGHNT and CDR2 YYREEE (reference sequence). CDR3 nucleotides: TGTGCCAGTCCAACAGGGGGGCGAATCTACGAGCAGTACTTC. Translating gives CASPTGGRIYEQYF.

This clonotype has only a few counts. The CDR3 loop reads CASSDATGGETQYF. CDR3 bases: TGTGCCAGCAGTGACGCGACAGGGGGGGAGACCCAGTACTTC. This chain connects TRBV25-1 to TRBJ2-5, with 9 nucleotides matching TRBD1. The germline V gene has CDR1 MGHDK and CDR2 SYGVNS. The CDR3 contains 14 residues. The V segment lost 3 bases and the J segment 5 bases; nucleotides outside the gene matches: 4.

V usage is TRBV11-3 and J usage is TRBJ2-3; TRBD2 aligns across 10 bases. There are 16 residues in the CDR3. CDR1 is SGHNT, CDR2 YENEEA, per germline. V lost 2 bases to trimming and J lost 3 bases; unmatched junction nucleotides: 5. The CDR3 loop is CASSLYTSGKTDTQYF. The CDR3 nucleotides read TGTGCCAGCAGCTTATACACTAGCGGGAAAACAGATACGCAGTATTTT.

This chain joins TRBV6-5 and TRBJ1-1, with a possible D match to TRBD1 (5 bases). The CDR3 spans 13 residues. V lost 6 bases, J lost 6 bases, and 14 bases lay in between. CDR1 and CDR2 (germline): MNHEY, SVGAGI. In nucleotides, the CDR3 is TGTGCCAGCAGCCCCCCAGGGTCGTCTGAAGCTTTCTTT. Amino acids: CASSPPGSSEAFF.

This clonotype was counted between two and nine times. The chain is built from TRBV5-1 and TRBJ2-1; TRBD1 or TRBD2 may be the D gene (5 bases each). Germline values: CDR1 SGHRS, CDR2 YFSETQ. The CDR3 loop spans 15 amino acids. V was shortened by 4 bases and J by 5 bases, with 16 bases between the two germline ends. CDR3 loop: CASSPSPGTDNEQFF. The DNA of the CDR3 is TGCGCCAGCAGCCCCTCACCGGGGACCGACAATGAGCAGTTCTTC. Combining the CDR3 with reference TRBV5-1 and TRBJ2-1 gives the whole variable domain KAGVTQTPRYLIKTRGQQVTLSCSPISGHRSVSWYQQTPGQGLQFLFEYFSETQRNKGNFPGRFSGRQFSNSRSEMNVSTLELGDSALYLCASSPSPGTDNEQFFGPGTRLTVL.

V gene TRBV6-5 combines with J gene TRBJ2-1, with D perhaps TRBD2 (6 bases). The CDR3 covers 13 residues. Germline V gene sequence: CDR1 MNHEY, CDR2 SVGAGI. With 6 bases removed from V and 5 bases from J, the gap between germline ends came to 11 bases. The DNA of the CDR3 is TGTGCCAGCAGCTCGGGACTGGACAATGAGCAGTTCTTC. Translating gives CASSSGLDNEQFF.

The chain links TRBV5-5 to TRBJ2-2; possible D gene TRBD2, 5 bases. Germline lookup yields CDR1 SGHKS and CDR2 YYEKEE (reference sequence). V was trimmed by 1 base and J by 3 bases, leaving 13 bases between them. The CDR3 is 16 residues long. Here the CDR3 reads CASSLSPVEDTGELFF. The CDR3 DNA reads TGTGCCAGCAGCTTGAGCCCAGTGGAGGACACCGGGGAGCTGTTTTTT.

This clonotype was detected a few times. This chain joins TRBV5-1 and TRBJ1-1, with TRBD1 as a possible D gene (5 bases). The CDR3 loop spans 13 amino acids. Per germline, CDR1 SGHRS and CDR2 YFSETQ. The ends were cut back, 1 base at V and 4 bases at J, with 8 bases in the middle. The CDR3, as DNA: TGCGCCAGCAGCTTGCAGGGAGTCACTGAAGCTTTCTTT. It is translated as CASSLQGVTEAFF.

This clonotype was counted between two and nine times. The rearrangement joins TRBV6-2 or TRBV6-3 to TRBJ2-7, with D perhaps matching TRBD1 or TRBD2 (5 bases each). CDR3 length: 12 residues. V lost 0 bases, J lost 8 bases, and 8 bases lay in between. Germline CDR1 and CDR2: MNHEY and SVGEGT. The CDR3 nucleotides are TGTGCCAGCAGTTACTCACGGGACCAGCAGTACGTC. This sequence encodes CASSYSRDQQYV.

The CDR3 is CASSLGQGAIYEQYF. DNA for the CDR3: TGTGCCAGCAGCTTGGGACAGGGGGCAATCTACGAGCAGTACTTC. The V gene is TRBV5-4, the J gene TRBJ2-7, with TRBD1 identical over 10 bases. This CDR3 has 15 amino acids. Germline V gene sequence: CDR1 SGHNT, CDR2 YYREEE (reference sequence). J lost 3 bases, V lost 0 bases, and 3 bases had no gene match.

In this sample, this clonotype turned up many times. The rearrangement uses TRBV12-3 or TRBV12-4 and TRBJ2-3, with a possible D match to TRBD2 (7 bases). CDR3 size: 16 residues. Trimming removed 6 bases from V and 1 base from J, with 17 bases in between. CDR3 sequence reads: CASSPWGGRGTDTQYF. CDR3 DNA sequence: TGTGCCAGCAGCCCTTGGGGGGGCCGAGGCACAGATACGCAGTATTTT.

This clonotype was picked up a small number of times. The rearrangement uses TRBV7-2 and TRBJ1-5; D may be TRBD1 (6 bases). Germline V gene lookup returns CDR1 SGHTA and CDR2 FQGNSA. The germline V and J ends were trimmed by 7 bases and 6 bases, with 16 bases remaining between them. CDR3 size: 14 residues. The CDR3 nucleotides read TGTGCCAGCACCCGCGGGGGCTCAGGTCAGCCCCAGCATTTT. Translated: CASTRGGSGQPQHF.

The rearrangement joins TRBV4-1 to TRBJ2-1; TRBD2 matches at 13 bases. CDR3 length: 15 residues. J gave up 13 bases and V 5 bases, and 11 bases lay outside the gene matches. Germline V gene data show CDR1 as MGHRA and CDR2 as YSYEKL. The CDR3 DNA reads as TGCGCCAGCAGCGAAGGACTAGCGGGGGCCCGAGGTCAGTTCTTC. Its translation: CASSEGLAGARGQFF.

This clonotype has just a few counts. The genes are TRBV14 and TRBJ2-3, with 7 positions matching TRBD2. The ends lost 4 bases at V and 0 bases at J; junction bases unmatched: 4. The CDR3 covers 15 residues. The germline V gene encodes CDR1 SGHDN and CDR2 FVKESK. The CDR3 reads CASSPRLASTDTQYF. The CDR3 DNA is TGTGCCAGCAGCCCTCGACTAGCTAGCACAGATACGCAGTATTTT.

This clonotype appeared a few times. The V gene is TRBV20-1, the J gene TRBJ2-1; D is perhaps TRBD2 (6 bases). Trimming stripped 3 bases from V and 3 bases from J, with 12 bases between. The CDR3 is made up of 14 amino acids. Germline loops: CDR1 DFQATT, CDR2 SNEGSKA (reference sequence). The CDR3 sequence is CSASGTAYYNEQFF. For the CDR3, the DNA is TGCAGTGCTAGTGGGACTGCATACTACAATGAGCAGTTCTTC.

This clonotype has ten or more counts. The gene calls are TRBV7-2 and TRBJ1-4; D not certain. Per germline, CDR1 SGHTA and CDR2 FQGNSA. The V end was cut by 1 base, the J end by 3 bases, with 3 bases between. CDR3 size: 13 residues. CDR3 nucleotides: TGTGCCAGCAGCTTAGTTGCTAATGAAAAACTGTTTTTT. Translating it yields CASSLVANEKLFF.

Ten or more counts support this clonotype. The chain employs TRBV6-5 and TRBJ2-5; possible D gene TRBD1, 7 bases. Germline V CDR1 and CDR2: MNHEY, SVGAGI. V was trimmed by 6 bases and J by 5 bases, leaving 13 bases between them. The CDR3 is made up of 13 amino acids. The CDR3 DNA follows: TGTGCCAGCAGGCCAGGGGGGCGTGAGACCCAGTACTTC. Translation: CASRPGGRETQYF.

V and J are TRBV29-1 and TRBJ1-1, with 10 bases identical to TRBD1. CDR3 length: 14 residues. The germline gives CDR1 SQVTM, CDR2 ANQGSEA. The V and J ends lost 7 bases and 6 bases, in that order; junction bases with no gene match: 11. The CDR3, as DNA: TGCAGCGCCCAGGAGGACAGGGGGGCCTCTGAAGCTTTCTTT. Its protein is CSAQEDRGASEAFF.

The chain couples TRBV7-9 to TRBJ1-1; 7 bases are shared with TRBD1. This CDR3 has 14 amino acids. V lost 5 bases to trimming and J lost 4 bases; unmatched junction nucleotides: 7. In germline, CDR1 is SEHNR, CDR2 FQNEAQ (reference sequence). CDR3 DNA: TGTGCCAGCAGCAGACAGGGAGACGCCACTGAAGCTTTCTTT. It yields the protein CASSRQGDATEAFF.

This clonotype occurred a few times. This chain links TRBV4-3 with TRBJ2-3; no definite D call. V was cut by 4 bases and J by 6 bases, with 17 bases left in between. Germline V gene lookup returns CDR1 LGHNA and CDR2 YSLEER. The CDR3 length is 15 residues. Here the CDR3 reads CASSRRPEATDTQYF. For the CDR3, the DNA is TGCGCCAGCAGCCGGCGCCCTGAGGCGACCGATACGCAGTATTTT.

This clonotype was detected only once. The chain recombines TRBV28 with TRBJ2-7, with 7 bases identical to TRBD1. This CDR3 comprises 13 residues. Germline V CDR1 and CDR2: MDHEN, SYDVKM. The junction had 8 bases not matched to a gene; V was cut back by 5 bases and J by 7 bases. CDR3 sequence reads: CASSLDRSWEQYV. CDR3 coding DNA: TGTGCCAGCAGTCTGGACAGGTCTTGGGAGCAGTACGTC.

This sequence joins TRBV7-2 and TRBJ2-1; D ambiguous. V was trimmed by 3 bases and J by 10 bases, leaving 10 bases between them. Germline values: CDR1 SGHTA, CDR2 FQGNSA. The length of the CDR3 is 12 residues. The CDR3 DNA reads TGTGCCAGCAGCTTTTTAGCACTCGAGCAGTTCTTC. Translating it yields CASSFLALEQFF.

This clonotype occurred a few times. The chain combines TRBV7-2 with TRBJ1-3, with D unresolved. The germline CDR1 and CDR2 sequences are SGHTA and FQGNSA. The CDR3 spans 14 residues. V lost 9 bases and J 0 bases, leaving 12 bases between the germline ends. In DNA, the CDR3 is TGTGCCAGTACAGAGCAGCCCTCTGGAAACACCATATATTTT. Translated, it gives CASTEQPSGNTIYF.

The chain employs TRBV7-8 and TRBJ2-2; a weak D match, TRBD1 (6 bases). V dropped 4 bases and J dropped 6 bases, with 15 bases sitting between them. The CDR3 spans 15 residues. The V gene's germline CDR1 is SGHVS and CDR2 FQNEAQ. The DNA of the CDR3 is TGTGCCAGCAGCTCCCGCAGGGGTGGCTCCGGGGAGCTGTTTTTT. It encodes CASSSRRGGSGELFF.

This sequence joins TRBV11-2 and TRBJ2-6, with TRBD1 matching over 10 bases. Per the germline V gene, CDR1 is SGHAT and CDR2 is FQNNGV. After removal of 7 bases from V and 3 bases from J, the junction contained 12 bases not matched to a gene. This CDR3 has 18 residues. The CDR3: CASTPFRDRGFGANVLTF. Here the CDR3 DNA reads TGTGCCAGCACCCCATTCAGGGACAGGGGATTTGGGGCCAACGTCCTGACTTTC.

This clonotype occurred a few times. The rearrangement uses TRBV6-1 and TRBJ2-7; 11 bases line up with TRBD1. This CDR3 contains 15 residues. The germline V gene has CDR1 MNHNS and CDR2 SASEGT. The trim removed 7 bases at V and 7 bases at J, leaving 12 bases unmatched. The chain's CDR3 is CASTPRGQGAGEQYV. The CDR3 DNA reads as TGTGCCAGCACCCCCCGTGGACAGGGGGCGGGTGAGCAGTACGTC.